This T cell receptor beta chain was obtained from a study of shared clonotypes between healthy human individuals. The assay was immunoSEQ multiplex PCR, and TCRdb's table has in-frame clones only and misses some. Here the sample spans approximately 510,000 clones, 75% to 85% being singletons. The CDR3 loop spans 16 amino acids. V trimming: 5 bases; J trimming: 4 bases; junction bases outside the gene matches: 10. Germline CDR1 is MDHEN and CDR2 is SYDVKM. Sequenced sample: PBMCs. This clonotype was sampled from a woman in her thirties or forties in good health. Some clones in this sample may be carry-over from other donors' samples. V and J are TRBV28 and TRBJ2-5; TRBD1 matches 10 bases. This CDR3 reads CASSPPPGQGTETQYF. The DNA for the CDR3 is TGTGCCAGCAGTCCCCCTCCGGGACAGGGGACAGAGACCCAGTACTTC. Together with reference TRBV28 and TRBJ2-5, the CDR3 gives the full variable domain: DVKVTQSSRYLVKRTGEKVFLECVQDMDHENMFWYRQDPGLGLRLIYFSYDVKMKEKGDIPEGYSVSREKKERFSLILESASTNQTSMYLCASSPPPGQGTETQYFGPGTRLLVL.